A selection of T cell receptor beta chains follows, all from one sample in a study of blood T cell repertoires in COVID-19. The method was immunoSEQ multiplex PCR; TCRdb's version includes in-frame clones alone and lacks a portion of them. The sample has approximately 120,000 clones, roughly 88% seen once. The material sequenced was peripheral blood. These receptors were collected from a human donor in a cohort sampled during active COVID-19. Each CDR3 is given with its conserved first and last residue. The D gene is left open where the match is weak. Clone size, where shown, is once, few, many, or a class for clones that have expanded.

abundance: -
d_gene: -
v_gene: TRBV7-2
j_gene: TRBJ2-1
CDR3aa: CASSFFTSEQFF
CDR3nt: TGTGCCAGCAGCTTCTTCACAAGTGAGCAGTTCTTC

abundance: -
d_gene: -
v_gene: TRBV28
j_gene: TRBJ1-1
CDR3aa: CASSLNARTEAFF
CDR3nt: TGTGCCAGCAGTTTAAATGCCAGGACTGAAGCTTTCTTT

abundance: -
d_gene: -
v_gene: TRBV28
j_gene: TRBJ2-3
CDR3aa: CASSPPGTRTDTQYF
CDR3nt: TGTGCCAGCAGCCCACCGGGAACCCGCACAGATACGCAGTATTTT

abundance: -
d_gene: -
v_gene: TRBV5-6
j_gene: TRBJ2-3
CDR3aa: CASSWEATGRGDTQYF
CDR3nt: TGTGCCAGCAGCTGGGAGGCGACAGGGCGTGGAGATACGCAGTATTTT

abundance: -
d_gene: -
v_gene: TRBV5-1
j_gene: TRBJ1-2
CDR3aa: CASSFDNRPNYGYTF
CDR3nt: TGCGCCAGCAGCTTCGATAACAGACCTAACTATGGCTACACCTTC

abundance: -
d_gene: -
v_gene: TRBV7-3
j_gene: TRBJ2-2
CDR3aa: CASSLLLRSSEPGELFF
CDR3nt: TGTGCCAGCAGCTTATTGCTCCGCTCATCAGAACCCGGGGAGCTGTTTTTT

abundance: -
d_gene: -
v_gene: TRBV27
j_gene: TRBJ1-6
CDR3aa: CASRLLTGIDSPLHF
CDR3nt: TGTGCCAGCAGGCTCCTAACAGGGATTGATTCACCCCTCCACTTT

abundance: -
d_gene: -
v_gene: TRBV12-3/TRBV12-4
j_gene: TRBJ2-3
CDR3aa: CASTHEVLSQYF
CDR3nt: TGTGCCAGCACTCACGAGGTCCTATCGCAGTATTTT

abundance: -
d_gene: -
v_gene: TRBV5-1
j_gene: TRBJ1-1
CDR3aa: CASSTRGAVEAFF
CDR3nt: TGCGCCAGCAGCACGCGGGGGGCAGTTGAAGCTTTCTTT

abundance: -
d_gene: TRBD2
v_gene: TRBV7-2
j_gene: TRBJ2-7
CDR3aa: CASSPVAGVYEQYF
CDR3nt: TGTGCCAGCAGCCCGGTAGCGGGAGTCTACGAGCAGTACTTC

abundance: once
d_gene: TRBD2
v_gene: TRBV4-1
j_gene: TRBJ2-1
CDR3aa: CASRRGRGNEQFF
CDR3nt: TGCGCCAGCAGGCGCGGGAGGGGGAATGAGCAGTTCTTC

abundance: -
d_gene: -
v_gene: TRBV10-1
j_gene: TRBJ2-3
CDR3aa: CASSSGFSTDTQYF
CDR3nt: TGCGCCAGCAGTAGCGGGTTTAGCACAGATACGCAGTATTTT

abundance: -
d_gene: -
v_gene: TRBV11-2
j_gene: TRBJ2-3
CDR3aa: CASTGPGADTQYF
CDR3nt: TGTGCCAGCACGGGTCCCGGGGCAGATACGCAGTATTTT

abundance: -
d_gene: -
v_gene: TRBV24-1
j_gene: TRBJ2-3
CDR3aa: CATSRDITQYF
CDR3nt: TGTGCCACCAGTCGGGACATTACGCAGTATTTT

abundance: -
d_gene: TRBD2
v_gene: TRBV6-4
j_gene: TRBJ2-1
CDR3aa: CASSDSKVAGGTYNEQFF
CDR3nt: TGTGCCAGCAGTGACTCGAAAGTAGCGGGAGGAACCTACAATGAGCAGTTCTTC

abundance: -
d_gene: -
v_gene: TRBV7-8
j_gene: TRBJ2-7
CDR3aa: CASSLLRTYEQYF
CDR3nt: TGTGCCAGCAGCTTACTAAGAACCTACGAGCAGTACTTC

abundance: -
d_gene: TRBD1
v_gene: TRBV30
j_gene: TRBJ2-1
CDR3aa: CAWSQPRDRFNEQFF
CDR3nt: TGTGCCTGGAGTCAGCCCCGGGACAGATTCAATGAGCAGTTCTTC

abundance: -
d_gene: TRBD1
v_gene: TRBV5-6
j_gene: TRBJ1-1
CDR3aa: CASSRRTGLNTEAFF
CDR3nt: TGTGCCAGCAGCAGACGGACAGGGCTGAACACTGAAGCTTTCTTT

abundance: -
d_gene: TRBD2
v_gene: TRBV28
j_gene: TRBJ2-7
CDR3aa: CASRSTFGLAGGPRYEQYF
CDR3nt: TGTGCCAGCAGGTCCACCTTTGGACTAGCGGGAGGGCCGCGCTACGAGCAGTACTTC

abundance: -
d_gene: -
v_gene: TRBV5-8
j_gene: TRBJ1-6
CDR3aa: CATNPGQTYNSPLHF
CDR3nt: TGTGCCACCAACCCTGGGCAGACGTATAATTCACCCCTCCACTTT

abundance: -
d_gene: -
v_gene: TRBV18
j_gene: TRBJ1-2
CDR3aa: CASSPPNDIYGYTF
CDR3nt: TGTGCCAGCTCACCTCCTAACGACATCTATGGCTACACCTTC

abundance: -
d_gene: TRBD2
v_gene: TRBV5-1
j_gene: TRBJ2-2
CDR3aa: CASSLATSGTGELFF
CDR3nt: TGCGCCAGCAGCTTGGCCACTAGCGGCACCGGGGAGCTGTTTTTT

abundance: -
d_gene: TRBD1
v_gene: TRBV7-2
j_gene: TRBJ2-3
CDR3aa: CASSWVLGAGGADTQYF
CDR3nt: TGTGCCAGCAGCTGGGTTCTGGGGGCAGGGGGTGCAGATACGCAGTATTTT

abundance: once
d_gene: TRBD2
v_gene: TRBV4-3
j_gene: TRBJ2-1
CDR3aa: CASSRYPPGTSGSGGDNEQFF
CDR3nt: TGCGCCAGCAGCCGATACCCCCCCGGGACTAGCGGGAGCGGGGGGGACAATGAGCAGTTCTTC

abundance: -
d_gene: TRBD1
v_gene: TRBV24-1
j_gene: TRBJ2-2
CDR3aa: CATSDYDRGSRELFF
CDR3nt: TGTGCCACCAGTGACTACGACAGGGGGTCGCGGGAGCTGTTTTTT

abundance: -
d_gene: -
v_gene: TRBV5-8
j_gene: TRBJ2-3
CDR3aa: CASSLGLHQDTQYF
CDR3nt: TGTGCCAGCAGCTTGGGGCTTCACCAAGATACGCAGTATTTT

abundance: -
d_gene: TRBD1
v_gene: TRBV7-2
j_gene: TRBJ1-5
CDR3aa: CASSPQGRTRGNQPQHF
CDR3nt: TGTGCCAGCAGCCCACAGGGGCGAACCCGCGGCAATCAGCCCCAGCATTTT

abundance: -
d_gene: -
v_gene: TRBV7-9
j_gene: TRBJ1-1
CDR3aa: CASNADRSMNTEAFF
CDR3nt: TGTGCCAGCAACGCGGACAGAAGTATGAACACTGAAGCTTTCTTT

abundance: few
d_gene: TRBD1
v_gene: TRBV7-9
j_gene: TRBJ1-6
CDR3aa: CASSNPGQGSPLHF
CDR3nt: TGTGCCAGCAGCAATCCGGGACAGGGGTCACCCCTCCACTTT

abundance: -
d_gene: -
v_gene: TRBV6-2/TRBV6-3
j_gene: TRBJ2-7
CDR3aa: CASSYKFEQYF
CDR3nt: TGTGCCAGCAGTTATAAATTCGAGCAGTACTTC

abundance: -
d_gene: -
v_gene: TRBV27
j_gene: TRBJ1-5
CDR3aa: CASSLSTGQPQHF
CDR3nt: TGTGCCAGCAGTTTGTCAACGGGTCAGCCCCAGCATTTT

abundance: -
d_gene: -
v_gene: TRBV4-3
j_gene: TRBJ2-1
CDR3aa: CASSQQTGYEQFF
CDR3nt: TGCGCCAGCAGCCAACAGACTGGCTATGAGCAGTTCTTC

abundance: once
d_gene: -
v_gene: TRBV9
j_gene: TRBJ2-2
CDR3aa: CASSVVDYANTGELFF
CDR3nt: TGTGCCAGCAGCGTAGTCGACTACGCGAACACCGGGGAGCTGTTTTTT

abundance: -
d_gene: TRBD1
v_gene: TRBV2
j_gene: TRBJ1-2
CDR3aa: CASSESGRQGRGYTF
CDR3nt: TGTGCCAGCAGTGAAAGCGGAAGACAGGGTAGGGGCTACACCTTC

abundance: -
d_gene: -
v_gene: TRBV23-1
j_gene: TRBJ2-1
CDR3aa: CASSQSRMWEWEEEQFF
CDR3nt: TGCGCCAGCAGTCAGTCACGTATGTGGGAGTGGGAGGAAGAGCAGTTCTTC

abundance: -
d_gene: -
v_gene: TRBV12-3/TRBV12-4
j_gene: TRBJ2-5
CDR3aa: CASQRAELETQYF
CDR3nt: TGTGCCAGCCAGCGGGCGGAGTTGGAGACCCAGTACTTC

abundance: -
d_gene: TRBD1
v_gene: TRBV5-1
j_gene: TRBJ2-1
CDR3aa: CASSFQGEYNEQFF
CDR3nt: TGCGCCAGCAGCTTCCAGGGGGAATACAATGAGCAGTTCTTC

abundance: -
d_gene: -
v_gene: TRBV18
j_gene: TRBJ2-7
CDR3aa: CASSPLGSSYEQYF
CDR3nt: TGTGCCAGCTCACCACTGGGGAGCTCCTACGAGCAGTACTTC

abundance: -
d_gene: TRBD1
v_gene: TRBV5-1
j_gene: TRBJ1-4
CDR3aa: CASSLRQQGENEKLFF
CDR3nt: TGCGCCAGCAGCTTGAGGCAACAGGGGGAAAATGAAAAACTGTTTTTT

abundance: -
d_gene: TRBD2
v_gene: TRBV7-7
j_gene: TRBJ2-1
CDR3aa: CASSLGTSGTAEQFF
CDR3nt: TGTGCCAGCAGCTTAGGGACTAGCGGGACCGCTGAGCAGTTCTTC

abundance: -
d_gene: TRBD1
v_gene: TRBV6-5
j_gene: TRBJ1-1
CDR3aa: CASSYSQGTPEAFF
CDR3nt: TGTGCCAGCAGTTACTCACAGGGGACGCCTGAAGCTTTCTTT

abundance: -
d_gene: -
v_gene: TRBV5-1
j_gene: TRBJ2-2
CDR3aa: CASSLTVTGELFF
CDR3nt: TGCGCCAGCAGCTTAACAGTAACCGGGGAGCTGTTTTTT

abundance: -
d_gene: TRBD2
v_gene: TRBV18
j_gene: TRBJ2-1
CDR3aa: CASSTAGGEQFF
CDR3nt: TGTGCCAGCTCAACGGCGGGAGGTGAGCAGTTCTTC

abundance: -
d_gene: TRBD1
v_gene: TRBV5-1
j_gene: TRBJ1-2
CDR3aa: CASSSTGAEGYTF
CDR3nt: TGCGCCAGCAGCTCGACAGGGGCAGAGGGCTACACCTTC

abundance: -
d_gene: -
v_gene: TRBV6-2/TRBV6-3
j_gene: TRBJ2-7
CDR3aa: CASSYSSGLLGSEQYF
CDR3nt: TGTGCCAGCAGTTACTCGAGTGGGCTCCTGGGCTCCGAGCAGTACTTC

abundance: few
d_gene: TRBD1
v_gene: TRBV7-2
j_gene: TRBJ2-7
CDR3aa: CASSLTGQSYEQYF
CDR3nt: TGTGCCAGCAGCTTAACGGGACAGTCCTACGAGCAGTACTTC

abundance: -
d_gene: TRBD2
v_gene: TRBV7-3
j_gene: TRBJ2-1
CDR3aa: CASSQQAGSYNEQFF
CDR3nt: TGTGCCAGCAGCCAACAAGCGGGGTCCTACAATGAGCAGTTCTTC

abundance: -
d_gene: -
v_gene: TRBV27
j_gene: TRBJ2-2
CDR3aa: CASSLSPQGGTGELFF
CDR3nt: TGTGCCAGCAGTTTATCTCCGCAGGGGGGCACCGGGGAGCTGTTTTTT

abundance: -
d_gene: -
v_gene: TRBV15
j_gene: TRBJ2-1
CDR3aa: CATSRGMQRATTNDEQFF
CDR3nt: TGTGCCACCAGCAGGGGGATGCAGAGGGCTACAACCAATGATGAGCAGTTCTTC